Described below is a single TCR beta chain sequence and its context. What this receptor recognizes is not known. Base-call qualities are not available, and no considerably larger clone is one nucleotide away. This specimen belongs to a study of OX40 agonist ivuxolimab in advanced cancers. Regarding the complete study: The costimulatory receptor OX40 (CD134) was targeted by ivuxolimab, a fully human IgG2 agonistic monoclonal antibody. Intravenous ivuxolimab was administered to patients every 2 weeks at six dose levels: 0.01, 0.1, 0.3, 1.5, 3 and 10 mg/kg. Patients were allowed to have had prior anti-PD-1, anti-PD-L1 or anti-CTLA-4 therapy, and more than 35% of the dose-escalation patients had been treated with checkpoint inhibitors. A male proportion of roughly 80% and a mean age of 60 years, ranging from about 20 to 80, were recorded for the dose-escalation cohort. Of the 50 or so patients in dose escalation, some 20 had hepatocellular carcinoma, roughly 15 had melanoma, 9 had renal cell carcinoma and 9 had head and neck cancer. Partial responses occurred in three dose-escalation patients: two with cutaneous melanoma and one with hepatocellular carcinoma. The purpose of peripheral TCRbeta sequencing was to test whether ivuxolimab changed TCR sequence diversity and led to clonal T-cell expansion. The paper describes the monotherapy dose-escalation part (N of about 47 patients) of the phase I trial of ivuxolimab.

Summary of the overall study and its limitations: On average, CD8+ T cells showed more expanded clones than CD4+ T cells after ivuxolimab. At doses from 0.1 to 3.0 mg/kg, clonal expansion was seen in both CD4+ and CD8+ blood T cells between baseline and week 6. The antigen specificity of the clonally expanded peripheral T cells was not determined. In partial responders in the 0.1-3.0 mg/kg groups, normalized peripheral clonal expansion was found to be among the lowest, especially among CD8+ T cells. Low levels of normalized T-cell clonal expansion were also seen in some patients who did not respond.

Patients with autoimmune disease history or receiving systemic immunosuppression were excluded from the trial. Peripheral blood for TCR sequencing was drawn from every dose cohort at baseline, at cycle 4 day 1 and at cycle 7 day 1. The samples were taken from a phase I, first-in-human, multicenter, open-label dose-escalation trial of ivuxolimab. The trial enrolled adults with locally advanced or metastatic head and neck squamous cell, hepatocellular, melanoma or renal cell carcinoma. Before TCR sequencing, CD4+ and CD8+ T cells were separately sorted from peripheral blood. The germline V gene supplies CDR1 MNHEY and CDR2 SVGAGI. V loses 10 bases of germline sequence and J loses 3 bases, and the interval between the two ends is 4 bases. From cysteine to phenylalanine, the CDR3 is 10 amino acids long. Just the 30-base CDR3 DNA is kept, in frame starting at base 1. Genomic DNA was extracted from sorted cells for sequencing of the TCRbeta CDR3 region. TCRbeta CDR3 regions were sequenced using the immunoSEQ Assay. This is the immuneACCESS table as TCRdb keeps it, with only in-frame sequences that have V and J called. A part of the clones is gone; compared with another copy, unresolved V genes explain less than half, and the rest is unexplained. This sample comprises about 70,000 clones, roughly 87% of them detected only once. Jointly, the top ten make up approximately 1% of the sample.

Sequenced material: CD4+ or CD8+ T cells sorted from blood, taken in a trial of the OX40 agonist ivuxolimab. This sequence was found in an adult with an advanced solid tumor such as melanoma, head and neck, liver or kidney cancer. The chain uses TRBV6-5 and TRBJ2-1, with no confidently assigned D gene. CDR3 sequence: CAIGYNEQFF. The DNA sequence reads TGTGCCATCGGCTACAATGAGCAGTTCTTC.